This T cell receptor beta chain originates from a study of shared clonotypes between healthy human individuals. The wider study: Per donor, CD8 memory used one plate, CD8 naive used two, CD4 memory used three and CD4 naive used three.

Germline trimming cut 6 bases from V and 8 bases from J; bases unmatched to any gene: 11. The CDR3 consists of 15 residues. All of the donors resided in Nashville, Tennessee, and each was a Caucasian adult. Study-level points and caveats: Relative to clonotypes present in all four donors, those not shared had lower generation probabilities.

With respect to this clone: Antigen specificity is unknown.

In the original analysis: Filtering differed, since immunoSEQ gave only junction sequences and no quality scores. Some clones are missing from TCRdb's copy, which holds only in-frame ones; the method was immunoSEQ multiplex PCR. That table is the source of V, J and clone size, and D and trimming were worked out from the DNA. The sample records about 320,000 clones, around 90% being singletons. This sequence was found in a man younger than 35 in good health. What was sequenced was memory CD8+ T cells sorted from blood. As to subset: CD45RO+ cells pooled with CCR7-negative TemRA cells. The chain employs TRBV23-1 and TRBJ2-1; 9 bases agree with TRBD2. TRBV23-1 is marked as an open reading frame, function uncertain. The CDR3 nucleotides are TGCGCCAGCAGCGCGGGGGGGACTAGTCGTTATGAGCAGTTCTTC. Protein: CASSAGGTSRYEQFF.